One and the same sample provided the 5 T cell receptor beta chains below, sequenced in a study of Tregs in tolerant kidney transplant recipients. TCRdb keeps only in-frame clones here, not all; method: immunoSEQ multiplex PCR. There are some 240,000 clones in the sample; roughly 84% occur only once, and 0.55% to 0.65% lies in the top ten. The sample taken for sequencing was CD4+ T cells from blood. The receptors were gathered from a human donor in good health.

This clone was seen more than once but under ten times. This chain links TRBV7-2 with TRBJ1-1; no definite D call. The V and J ends lost 2 bases and 5 bases respectively, with 12 bases between them. Germline-derived CDR1 and CDR2 are SGHTA and FQGNSA. The CDR3 is 14 amino acids. CDR3 sequence: CASSLSPGMTEAFF. CDR3 bases: TGTGCCAGCAGCTTAAGTCCGGGGATGACTGAAGCTTTCTTT.

The rearrangement joins TRBV7-2 to TRBJ2-7; 10 bases are shared with TRBD2. The germline V gene encodes CDR1 SGHTA and CDR2 FQGNSA. The J segment lost 2 bases and the V segment lost 5 bases, leaving 6 bases of the junction unmatched. The CDR3 contains 15 residues. CDR3 DNA sequence: TGTGCCAGCAGCCAAAGCGGGAGGGCCCCCTACGAGCAGTACTTC. Translating gives CASSQSGRAPYEQYF.

The V gene is TRBV18, the J gene TRBJ2-1, with TRBD2 as a possible D gene (5 bases). Germline values: CDR1 KGHSH, CDR2 LQKENI. The V end lost 3 bases, the J end lost 2 bases, and 14 bases lay between the germline ends. There are 16 residues in the CDR3. The CDR3 DNA follows: TGTGCCAGCTCACCCCCCCCGGGGTCCCCCTACAATGAGCAGTTCTTC. Translated, it gives CASSPPPGSPYNEQFF. The full variable domain, with the rest looked up from reference TRBV18 and TRBJ2-1, is NAGVMQNPRHLVRRRGQEARLRCSPMKGHSHVYWYRQLPEEGLKFMVYLQKENIIDESGMPKERFSAEFPKEGPSILRIQQVVRGDSAAYFCASSPPPGSPYNEQFFGPGTRLTVL.

The chain recombines TRBV7-9 with TRBJ1-1, with 9 bases matching TRBD1. J was trimmed by 5 bases and V by 4 bases; bases with no gene match: 5. This CDR3 is built from 14 residues. Germline V gives CDR1 SEHNR, CDR2 FQNEAQ (reference sequence). The CDR3 DNA sequence: TGTGCCAGCAGCTGGGGACAGGGAGAAACTGAAGCTTTCTTT. This translates into CASSWGQGETEAFF. Using reference TRBV7-9 and TRBJ1-1 for the parts outside the CDR3, the full variable domain is DTGVSQNPRHKITKRGQNVTFRCDPISEHNRLYWYRQTLGQGPEFLTYFQNEAQLEKSRLLSDRFSAERPKGSFSTLEIQRTEQGDSAMYLCASSWGQGETEAFFGQGTRLTVV.

The V and J genes are TRBV19 and TRBJ2-3, with TRBD2 identical over 8 bases. Looked up from germline, CDR1 is LNHDA and CDR2 is SQIVND (reference sequence). The CDR3 is made up of 17 amino acids. V gave up 3 bases and J gave up 5 bases; unmatched junction bases: 13. The CDR3 nucleotides are TGTGCCAGTAGTATGGGAGGACTAGCAGGAAGACAAGATACGCAGTATTTT. Protein sequence: CASSMGGLAGRQDTQYF.